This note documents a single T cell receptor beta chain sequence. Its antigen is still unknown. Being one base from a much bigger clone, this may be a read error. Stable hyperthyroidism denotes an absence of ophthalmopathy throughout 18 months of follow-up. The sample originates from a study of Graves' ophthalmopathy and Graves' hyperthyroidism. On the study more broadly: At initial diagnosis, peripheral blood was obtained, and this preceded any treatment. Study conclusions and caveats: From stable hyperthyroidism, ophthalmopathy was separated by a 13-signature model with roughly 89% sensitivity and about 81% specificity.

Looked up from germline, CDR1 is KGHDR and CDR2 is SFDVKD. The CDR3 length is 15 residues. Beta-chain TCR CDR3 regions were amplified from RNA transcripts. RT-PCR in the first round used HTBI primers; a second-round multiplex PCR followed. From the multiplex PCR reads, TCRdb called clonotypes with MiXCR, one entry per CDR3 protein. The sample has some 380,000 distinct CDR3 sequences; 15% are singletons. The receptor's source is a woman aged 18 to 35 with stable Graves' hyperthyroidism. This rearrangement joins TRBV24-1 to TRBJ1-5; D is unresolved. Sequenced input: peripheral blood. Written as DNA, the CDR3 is TGTGCCACCAGTGATTTGCAAGGGTTCAATCAGCCCCAGCAGTTT. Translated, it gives CATSDLQGFNQPQQF.